Presented here are 23 T cell receptor beta chains from one specimen sequenced in a study of blood T cell repertoires in COVID-19. TCRdb keeps only in-frame clones here, not all; method: immunoSEQ multiplex PCR. The sample gives roughly 160,000 clones, just over 85% of which show up once; roughly 8.2% is in the top ten. The sequencing sample was made of peripheral blood. The receptors here all came from a man aged 55 to 70 with acute or convalescent COVID-19.

V usage is TRBV7-9 and J usage is TRBJ2-3, with TRBD2 matching 8 bases. Germline lookup yields CDR1 SEHNR and CDR2 FQNEAQ (reference sequence). The trim removed 3 bases at V and 4 bases at J, leaving 6 bases unmatched. The CDR3 totals 15 residues. The CDR3 sequence is CASSFLSGKADTQYF. For the CDR3, the DNA is TGTGCCAGCAGCTTCCTTAGCGGGAAGGCAGATACGCAGTATTTT.

The rearrangement links TRBV27 to TRBJ1-5; D is undetermined. Germline V gene sequence: CDR1 MNHEY, CDR2 SMNVEV (reference sequence). V was trimmed by 3 bases and J by 5 bases, leaving 5 bases between them. This CDR3 region has 12 residues. CDR3 sequence: CASSFIDQPQHF. In DNA, the CDR3 is TGTGCCAGCAGTTTTATCGATCAGCCCCAGCATTTT.

CDR3 nucleotides: TGCGCCAGCAGCTCTCCCGGGACCTACAATGAGCAGTTCTTC. Translated: CASSSPGTYNEQFF. The J gene is TRBJ2-1, the V gene TRBV5-1; weak D call: TRBD2 (5 bases). Germline V CDR1 and CDR2: SGHRS, YFSETQ. This CDR3 comprises 14 residues. Trimming shortened V by 3 bases and J by 2 bases, and 9 bases separated the two germline ends.

The V and J genes are TRBV6-6 and TRBJ2-3; 13 nucleotides align to TRBD2. The CDR3 loop spans 19 amino acids. J was trimmed by 3 bases and V by 5 bases; bases with no gene match: 14. Germline V lookup: CDR1 MNHNY, CDR2 SVGAGI (reference sequence). The CDR3 loop is CASSRLAGGMGLRTDTQYF. Written as DNA, the CDR3 is TGTGCCAGCAGTCGACTAGCGGGAGGCATGGGGTTGAGAACAGATACGCAGTATTTT.

The chain combines TRBV3-1 (or the pseudogene TRBV3-2) with TRBJ2-1, with D perhaps matching TRBD2 (6 bases). Trimming took 1 base from V and 9 from J, leaving 13 bases between them. CDR3 length equals 14 residues. Looked up from germline, CDR1 is LGHDT and CDR2 is YNNKEL (reference sequence). CDR3 sequence: CASSQAGESGEQFF. In nucleotides, the CDR3 is TGTGCCAGCAGCCAAGCGGGAGAAAGCGGTGAGCAGTTCTTC.

The chain joins TRBV5-1 to TRBJ2-3; D possibly corresponds to TRBD2 (6 bases). Trimming took off 7 bases at V and 1 base at J, with 16 bases between the two ends. Germline CDR1 is SGHRS and CDR2 is YFSETQ. The CDR3 consists of 15 residues. In DNA, the CDR3 is TGCGCCAGCTGGGGAGGCAGGGTGGGCACAGATACGCAGTATTTT. Translation gives CASWGGRVGTDTQYF.

V gene TRBV5-6 combines with J gene TRBJ2-5; tentative D call: TRBD2 (7 bases). The germline CDR1 and CDR2 sequences are SGHDT and YYEEEE. This CDR3 contains 13 residues. V lost 4 bases and J lost 6, with 13 bases in between. This CDR3 is CASSIEGGKTQYF. Here the CDR3 DNA reads TGTGCCAGCAGCATAGAGGGGGGGAAGACCCAGTACTTC.

This clone was found once. The chain has TRBV9 and TRBJ2-1; 9 nucleotides agree with TRBD2. V was pared by 0 bases and J by 9 bases, with 4 bases of the junction left unmatched. Germline CDR1 SGDLS, CDR2 YYNGEE. This CDR3 is 14 amino acids long. In nucleotides, the CDR3 is TGTGCCAGCAGCGTAGTTCCAGCGGGAGGTGAGCAGTTCTTC. As protein: CASSVVPAGGEQFF.

The rearrangement joins TRBV15 to TRBJ2-7; TRBD1 aligns across 8 bases. The CDR3 covers 16 residues. Trimming removed 0 bases from V and 1 base from J; junction bases left unmatched: 5. Germline loops: CDR1 LNHNV, CDR2 YYDKDF (reference sequence). Here the CDR3 DNA reads TGTGCCACCAGCAGAGATAGACAGGGGTCATCCTACGAGCAGTACTTC. Translation: CATSRDRQGSSYEQYF.

The rearrangement joins TRBV5-1 to TRBJ2-1, with D possibly matching TRBD2 (6 bases). Germline V gives CDR1 SGHRS, CDR2 YFSETQ. V was trimmed by 3 bases and J by 5 bases, leaving 12 bases between them. The CDR3 contains 14 residues. The CDR3 spells CASSSDYSHNEQFF. CDR3 coding DNA: TGCGCCAGCAGCTCGGACTACTCACACAATGAGCAGTTCTTC.

The V call is TRBV7-9, the J call TRBJ2-7; 10 nucleotides line up with TRBD1. The CDR3 totals 15 residues. With V trimmed by 5 bases and J by 5 bases, 9 bases remained unmatched. Germline CDR1 SEHNR, CDR2 FQNEAQ (reference sequence). The CDR3 DNA reads as TGTGCCAGCAGCACTGTAGGGACAGGGGTTGACGAGCAGTACTTC. Translating gives CASSTVGTGVDEQYF.

J is TRBJ2-1 and V is TRBV4-1; TRBD2 matches 8 bases. This CDR3 is built from 17 residues. J was trimmed by 6 bases and V by 0 bases; bases with no gene match: 10. Germline CDR1 reads MGHRA; CDR2 reads YSYEKL. Here the CDR3 DNA reads TGCGCCAGCAGCCAAGATCTATCGCGGGGGGCCGGCAATGAGCAGTTCTTC. Its translation is CASSQDLSRGAGNEQFF.

The chain carries TRBV2 and TRBJ2-2; possibly TRBD2 for D (5 bases). With 2 bases removed from V and 3 bases from J, the gap between germline ends came to 16 bases. The CDR3 extends over 17 amino acids. Germline-derived CDR1 and CDR2 are SNHLY and FYNNEI. The DNA of the CDR3 is TGTGCCAGCAGTGAACGACCCCCGGACTTCTACACCGGGGAGCTGTTTTTT. Translating gives CASSERPPDFYTGELFF.

The rearrangement joins TRBV2 to TRBJ1-2, with 11 bases fitting TRBD1. The V and J ends lost 4 bases and 4 bases, in that order; junction bases with no gene match: 5. From germline, CDR1 is SNHLY and CDR2 FYNNEI. CDR3 length: 15 amino acids. The CDR3 here is CASSVGTGGTYGYTF. DNA of the CDR3: TGTGCCAGCAGTGTAGGGACAGGGGGGACCTATGGCTACACCTTC.

In nucleotides, the CDR3 is TGTGCCAGCACCGAGCGGGAGCTCACCGGGGAGCTGTTTTTT. Its translation is CASTERELTGELFF. The genes are TRBV7-2 and TRBJ2-2, with TRBD2 identical over 8 bases. Germline CDR1 is SGHTA and CDR2 is FQGNSA. CDR3 size: 14 residues. V dropped 7 bases and J dropped 4; count of bases not matched to a gene: 5.

At least ten counts were recorded for this clone. V and J are TRBV4-2 and TRBJ2-1; 7 bases agree with TRBD2. Germline values: CDR1 LGHNA, CDR2 YNFKEQ. The CDR3 is made up of 14 amino acids. The ends lost 1 base at V and 8 bases at J; junction bases unmatched: 5. The CDR3 region is CASSQGAGVDEQFF. As DNA, the CDR3 is TGTGCCAGCAGCCAAGGGGCGGGAGTAGATGAGCAGTTCTTC.

The rearrangement links TRBV6-5 to TRBJ2-1; a weak D match, TRBD1 (7 bases). This CDR3 comprises 11 residues. The germline V and J ends were trimmed by 9 bases and 7 bases, with 10 bases remaining between them. Germline V gives CDR1 MNHEY, CDR2 SVGAGI. Here the CDR3 reads CASSGGNEQFF. Here the CDR3 DNA reads TGTGCCAGTTCAGGGGGGAATGAGCAGTTCTTC.

This chain connects TRBV6-6 to TRBJ1-5; 7 bases are a match to TRBD1. CDR3 length equals 13 residues. V was clipped by 10 bases and J by 2 bases; unmatched bases: 5. Germline loops: CDR1 MNHNY, CDR2 SVGAGI (reference sequence). The CDR3 is CATLGGGNQPQHF. CDR3 nucleotides: TGTGCCACCTTAGGGGGCGGCAATCAGCCCCAGCATTTT.

The chain is built from TRBV6-5 and TRBJ2-1; D gene unclear. This CDR3 is 11 amino acids long. V was pared by 7 bases and J by 7 bases, with 8 bases between. The V gene's germline CDR1 is MNHEY and CDR2 SVGAGI. The CDR3 DNA follows: TGTGCCAGCACTCACGGGAATGAGCAGTTCTTC. This gives the protein CASTHGNEQFF.

The V call is TRBV28, the J call TRBJ2-7; possible D gene TRBD1, 5 bases. Trimming stripped 7 bases from V and 5 bases from J, with 18 bases between. Germline loops: CDR1 MDHEN, CDR2 SYDVKM. The CDR3 consists of 14 residues. Written as DNA, the CDR3 is TGTGCCAGCAACGGACAAGGAGAGGTCCACGAGCAGTACTTC. It specifies CASNGQGEVHEQYF.

The chain joins TRBV19 to TRBJ2-1; 11 bases are shared with TRBD2. Germline lookup yields CDR1 LNHDA and CDR2 SQIVND (reference sequence). The J segment lost 0 bases and the V segment lost 4 bases, leaving 8 bases of the junction unmatched. The CDR3 runs 18 residues. The CDR3 sequence is CASSRSGTSGGSYNEQFF. CDR3 DNA sequence: TGTGCCAGTAGTAGAAGTGGGACTAGCGGCGGCTCCTACAATGAGCAGTTCTTC. The complete variable domain, with remaining parts taken from reference TRBV19 and TRBJ2-1, reads DGGITQSPKYLFRKEGQNVTLSCEQNLNHDAMYWYRQDPGQGLRLIYYSQIVNDFQKGDIAEGYSVSREKKESFPLTVTSAQKNPTAFYLCASSRSGTSGGSYNEQFFGPGTRLTVL.

The chain combines TRBV18 with TRBJ2-1; 7 bases match TRBD1. CDR1 is KGHSH and CDR2 is LQKENI in the germline V gene. The CDR3 is 14 residues long. The ends lost 6 bases at V and 3 bases at J; junction bases unmatched: 5. This chain's CDR3 is CASSSQGLYNEQFF. The CDR3 coding sequence is TGTGCCAGCTCGTCACAGGGGCTCTACAATGAGCAGTTCTTC. Drawing the rest from reference TRBV18 and TRBJ2-1, the complete variable domain is NAGVMQNPRHLVRRRGQEARLRCSPMKGHSHVYWYRQLPEEGLKFMVYLQKENIIDESGMPKERFSAEFPKEGPSILRIQQVVRGDSAAYFCASSSQGLYNEQFFGPGTRLTVL.

The rearrangement joins TRBV13 to TRBJ2-5; 7 nucleotides line up with TRBD1. The germline V gene encodes CDR1 PRHDT and CDR2 FYEKMQ (reference sequence). With 4 bases clipped from V and 2 bases from J, the junction kept 16 bases outside the gene matches. This CDR3 is built from 18 residues. The CDR3 DNA sequence: TGTGCCAGCAGCTCCACTCGACTGGTTACAGGGGATCAAGAGACCCAGTACTTC. This encodes CASSSTRLVTGDQETQYF.